These 2 T cell receptor beta chains share one sample of origin, sequenced in a study of blood T cell repertoires in COVID-19. Repertoires were generated with immunoSEQ multiplex PCR, while TCRdb's copy carries only in-frame clones and drops some. The sample includes some 250,000 clones, around 90% of them seen just once. Sequencing was carried out using PBMCs or T cells enriched from blood (not recorded which). The receptors here all came from a woman aged 40 to 50 with acute COVID-19.

This clone is a singleton in its sample. This chain links TRBV6-2 or TRBV6-3 with TRBJ2-7; D uncertain. The V gene lost 0 bases and the J gene lost 6 bases, with 3 bases spanning the gap. This CDR3 is 11 amino acids long. CDR1 and CDR2 (germline): MNHEY, SVGEGT. CDR3 in DNA: TGTGCCAGCAGTTACTCCCTCGAGCAGTACTTC. Encoded protein: CASSYSLEQYF.

This clone was detected only once. The V gene is TRBV24-1, the J gene TRBJ2-7; TRBD2 is a possible D gene (5 bases). Germline CDR1 and CDR2: KGHDR and SFDVKD. Trimming left V 4 bases short and J 4 bases short, with 16 bases between. The CDR3 spans 15 residues. The CDR3 sequence is CATSDSRTGGYEQYF. The CDR3 coding sequence is TGTGCCACCAGTGACTCCAGGACCGGCGGGTACGAGCAGTACTTC.